This T cell receptor beta chain came from a study of neoadjuvant anti-PD-1 for oral cavity cancer. Study background: Non-progressing patients received a fourth nivolumab dose near day 43, then surgery on days 50-56.

Profiled with immunoSEQ multiplex PCR; TCRdb holds only in-frame clones, not every one. The sample lists about 16,000 clones, 69% seen once, with approximately 2.4% in the top ten. Germline lookup yields CDR1 MGHRA and CDR2 YSYEKL. The V end was cut by 4 bases, the J end by 2 bases, with 9 bases between. This CDR3 region has 13 residues. The V and J genes are TRBV4-1 and TRBJ2-7; D unclear. The sequence was obtained from a person aged 40 to 85 with oral cavity squamous cell carcinoma. This specimen consisted of PBMCs, obtained before nivolumab (anti-PD-1) treatment. The CDR3 here is CASSPVGTYEQYF. In nucleotides, the CDR3 is TGCGCCAGCAGCCCAGTGGGAACCTACGAGCAGTACTTC.